In its sample, the clone carrying this T cell receptor (beta chain) was seen a few times. This specimen belongs to a study of shared T cell receptors in the human thymus. Measured with immunoSEQ multiplex PCR; TCRdb has only the in-frame clones, and not every one. The sample lists 650,000 to 950,000 clones; around 85% were seen once. This CDR3 is built from 15 residues. Germline lookup yields CDR1 MNHNS and CDR2 SASEGT. The ends lost 2 bases at V and 2 bases at J; junction bases unmatched: 2. The same sample was also used in a study of human thymus T cells. That investigation notes: Each of the donors was a healthy Finnish infant who was undergoing open corrective cardiac surgery for congenital heart defects. Corrective cardiac surgery supplied the resected thymus tissue. Repertoires from thymus and blood appeared to show biased V and J gene usage. A high degree of thymic repertoire overlap among unrelated individuals was reported in related research.

This chain joins TRBV6-1 and TRBJ2-1; 8 bases are shared with TRBD1. The specimen was thymocytes. This sequence originates from a girl under three years old with a congenital heart defect. CDR3 bases: TGTGCCAGCAGTGAAACGGGACAGGCCTACAATGAGCAGTTCTTC. It yields the protein CASSETGQAYNEQFF.